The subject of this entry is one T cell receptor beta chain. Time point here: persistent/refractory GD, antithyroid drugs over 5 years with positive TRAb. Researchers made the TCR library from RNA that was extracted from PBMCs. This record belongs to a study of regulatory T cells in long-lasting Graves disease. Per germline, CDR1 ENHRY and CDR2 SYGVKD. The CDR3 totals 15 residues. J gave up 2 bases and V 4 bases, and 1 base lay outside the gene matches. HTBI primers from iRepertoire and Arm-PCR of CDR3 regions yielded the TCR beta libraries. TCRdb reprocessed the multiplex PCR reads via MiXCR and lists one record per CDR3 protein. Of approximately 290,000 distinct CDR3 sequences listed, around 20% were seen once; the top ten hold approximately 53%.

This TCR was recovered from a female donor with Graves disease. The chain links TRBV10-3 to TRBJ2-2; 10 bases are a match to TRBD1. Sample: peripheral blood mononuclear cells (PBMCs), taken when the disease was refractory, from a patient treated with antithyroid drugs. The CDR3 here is CAISGTGGNTGELFF. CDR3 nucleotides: TGTGCCATCAGTGGGACAGGGGGAAACACCGGGGAGCTGTTTTTT.